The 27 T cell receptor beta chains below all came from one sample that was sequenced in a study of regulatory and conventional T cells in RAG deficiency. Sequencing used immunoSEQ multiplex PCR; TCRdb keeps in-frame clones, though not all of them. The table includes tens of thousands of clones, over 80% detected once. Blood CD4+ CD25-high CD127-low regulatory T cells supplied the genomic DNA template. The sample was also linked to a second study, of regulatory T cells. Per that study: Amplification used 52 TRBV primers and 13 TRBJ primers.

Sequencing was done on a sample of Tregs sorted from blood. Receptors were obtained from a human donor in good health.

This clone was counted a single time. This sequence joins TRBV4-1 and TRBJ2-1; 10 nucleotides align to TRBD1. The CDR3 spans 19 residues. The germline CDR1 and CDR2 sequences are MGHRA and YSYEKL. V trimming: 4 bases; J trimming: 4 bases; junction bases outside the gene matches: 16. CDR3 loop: CASSLLLRSGTGVYNEQFF. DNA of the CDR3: TGCGCCAGCAGCCTACTTCTAAGATCCGGGACAGGGGTTTACAATGAGCAGTTCTTC.

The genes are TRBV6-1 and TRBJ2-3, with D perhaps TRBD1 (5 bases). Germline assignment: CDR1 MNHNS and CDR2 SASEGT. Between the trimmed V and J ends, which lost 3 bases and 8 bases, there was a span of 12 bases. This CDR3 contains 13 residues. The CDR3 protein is CASSDDYQGTQYF. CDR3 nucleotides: TGTGCCAGCAGTGATGATTATCAGGGTACGCAGTATTTT.

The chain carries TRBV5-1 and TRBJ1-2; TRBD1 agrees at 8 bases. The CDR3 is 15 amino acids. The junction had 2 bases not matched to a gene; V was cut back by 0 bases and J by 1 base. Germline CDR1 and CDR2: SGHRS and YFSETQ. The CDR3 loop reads CASSLGGQVNYGYTF. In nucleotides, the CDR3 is TGCGCCAGCAGCTTGGGGGGACAGGTTAACTATGGCTACACCTTC.

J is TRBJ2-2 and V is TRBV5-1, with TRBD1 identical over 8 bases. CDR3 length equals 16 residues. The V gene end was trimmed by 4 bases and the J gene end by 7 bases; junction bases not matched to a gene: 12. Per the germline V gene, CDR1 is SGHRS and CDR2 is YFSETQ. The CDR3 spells CASSTGGQGEGGELFF. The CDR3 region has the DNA TGCGCCAGCAGCACCGGAGGACAGGGAGAGGGCGGGGAGCTGTTTTTT.

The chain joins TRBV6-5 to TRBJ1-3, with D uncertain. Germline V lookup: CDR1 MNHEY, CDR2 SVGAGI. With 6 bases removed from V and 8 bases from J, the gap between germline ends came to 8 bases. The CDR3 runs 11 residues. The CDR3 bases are TGTGCCAGCAGCGCAAGGTACACCATATATTTT. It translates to CASSARYTIYF.

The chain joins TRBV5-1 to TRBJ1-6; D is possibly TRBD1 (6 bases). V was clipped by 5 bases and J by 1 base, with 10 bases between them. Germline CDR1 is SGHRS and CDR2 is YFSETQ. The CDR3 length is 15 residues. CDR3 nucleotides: TGCGCCAGCAGACAGGGAATGTCCTATAATTCACCCCTCCACTTT. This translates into CASRQGMSYNSPLHF.

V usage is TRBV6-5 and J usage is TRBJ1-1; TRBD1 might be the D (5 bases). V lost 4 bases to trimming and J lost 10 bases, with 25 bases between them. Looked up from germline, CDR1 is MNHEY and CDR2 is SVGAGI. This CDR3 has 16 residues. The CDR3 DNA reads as TGTGCCAGCAGTTCTCTAACAGGTTCAGCCGTATTGTTAGCTTTCTTT. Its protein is CASSSLTGSAVLLAFF.

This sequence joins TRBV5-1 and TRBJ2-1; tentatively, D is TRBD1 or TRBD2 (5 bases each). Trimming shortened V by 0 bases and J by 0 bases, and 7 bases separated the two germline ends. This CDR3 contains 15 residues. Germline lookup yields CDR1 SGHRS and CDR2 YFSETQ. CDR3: CASSLEGSSYNEQFF. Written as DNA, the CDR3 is TGCGCCAGCAGCTTGGAGGGGAGCTCCTACAATGAGCAGTTCTTC.

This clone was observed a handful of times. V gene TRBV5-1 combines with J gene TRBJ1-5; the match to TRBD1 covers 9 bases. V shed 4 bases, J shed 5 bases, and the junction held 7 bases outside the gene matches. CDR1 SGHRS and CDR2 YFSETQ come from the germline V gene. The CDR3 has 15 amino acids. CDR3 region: CASSPQTGGDQPQHF. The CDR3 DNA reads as TGCGCCAGCAGCCCGCAGACAGGGGGGGATCAGCCCCAGCATTTT.

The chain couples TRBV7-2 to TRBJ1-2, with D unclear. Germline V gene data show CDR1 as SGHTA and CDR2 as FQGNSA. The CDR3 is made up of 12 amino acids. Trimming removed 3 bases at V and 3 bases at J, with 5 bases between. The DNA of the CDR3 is TGTGCCAGCAGCTTTCAATACTATGGCTACACCTTC. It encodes CASSFQYYGYTF.

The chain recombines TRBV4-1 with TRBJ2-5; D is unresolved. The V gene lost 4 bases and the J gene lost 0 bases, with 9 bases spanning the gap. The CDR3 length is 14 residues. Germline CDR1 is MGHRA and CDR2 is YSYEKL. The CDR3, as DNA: TGCGCCAGCAGCCCCACACCCTACCAAGAGACCCAGTACTTC. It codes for CASSPTPYQETQYF.

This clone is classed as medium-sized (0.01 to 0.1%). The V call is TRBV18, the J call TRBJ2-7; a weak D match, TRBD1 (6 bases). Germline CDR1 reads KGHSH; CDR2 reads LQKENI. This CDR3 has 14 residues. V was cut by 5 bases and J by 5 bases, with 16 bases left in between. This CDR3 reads CASSRNRETDEQYF. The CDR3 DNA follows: TGTGCCAGCTCAAGAAACAGGGAGACGGACGAGCAGTACTTC.

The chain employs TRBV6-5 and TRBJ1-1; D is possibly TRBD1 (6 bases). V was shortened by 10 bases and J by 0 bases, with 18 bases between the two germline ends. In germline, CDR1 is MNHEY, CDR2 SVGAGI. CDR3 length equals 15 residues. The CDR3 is CATLLNRVMNTEAFF. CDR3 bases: TGTGCCACCTTATTAAACAGGGTCATGAACACTGAAGCTTTCTTT.

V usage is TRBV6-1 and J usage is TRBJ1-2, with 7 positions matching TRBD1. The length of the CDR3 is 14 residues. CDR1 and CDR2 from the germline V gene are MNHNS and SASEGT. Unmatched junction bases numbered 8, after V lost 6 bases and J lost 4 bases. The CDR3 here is CASSRRQGLYGYTF. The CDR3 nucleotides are TGTGCCAGCAGCCGCAGACAGGGCCTCTATGGCTACACCTTC.

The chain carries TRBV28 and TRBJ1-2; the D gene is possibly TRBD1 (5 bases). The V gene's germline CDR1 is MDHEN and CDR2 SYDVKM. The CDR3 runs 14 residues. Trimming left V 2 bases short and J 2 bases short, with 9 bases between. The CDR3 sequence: CASSLHPGNYGYTF. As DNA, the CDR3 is TGTGCCAGCAGTTTACATCCAGGGAACTATGGCTACACCTTC.

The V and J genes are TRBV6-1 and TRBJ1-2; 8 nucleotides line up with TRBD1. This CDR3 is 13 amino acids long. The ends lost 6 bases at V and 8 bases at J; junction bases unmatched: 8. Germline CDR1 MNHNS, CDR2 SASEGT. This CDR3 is CASRPGQASGYTF. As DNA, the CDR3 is TGTGCCAGCAGACCGGGACAGGCTAGCGGCTACACCTTC.

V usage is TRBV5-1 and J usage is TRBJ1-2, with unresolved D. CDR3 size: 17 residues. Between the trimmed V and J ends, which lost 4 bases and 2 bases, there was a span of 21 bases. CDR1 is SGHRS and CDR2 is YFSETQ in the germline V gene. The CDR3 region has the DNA TGCGCCAGCAGCCAAAGAATTGGACGGAGCAACAACTATGGCTACACCTTC. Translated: CASSQRIGRSNNYGYTF.

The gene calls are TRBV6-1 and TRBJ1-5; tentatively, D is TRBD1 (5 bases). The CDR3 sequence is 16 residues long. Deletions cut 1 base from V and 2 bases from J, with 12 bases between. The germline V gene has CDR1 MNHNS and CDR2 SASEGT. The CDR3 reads CASSEGQLGRNQPQHF. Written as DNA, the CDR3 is TGTGCCAGCAGTGAAGGACAGCTGGGACGCAATCAGCCCCAGCATTTT.

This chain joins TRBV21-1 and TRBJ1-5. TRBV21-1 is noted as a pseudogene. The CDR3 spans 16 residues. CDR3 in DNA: TGTGCCAGCAGCAAGGGTAGCCTCCCGTGGGATCAGCCCCAGCATTTT. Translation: CASSKGSLPWDQPQHF.

CDR3 sequence: CASSEQSGGQETQYF. The CDR3 nucleotides are TGTGCCAGCAGTGAACAGTCCGGCGGTCAAGAGACCCAGTACTTC. The rearrangement links TRBV6-1 to TRBJ2-5; no clear D. Germline CDR1 and CDR2: MNHNS and SASEGT. V shed 2 bases and J shed 2 bases, with 12 bases lying between them. The CDR3 has 15 amino acids.

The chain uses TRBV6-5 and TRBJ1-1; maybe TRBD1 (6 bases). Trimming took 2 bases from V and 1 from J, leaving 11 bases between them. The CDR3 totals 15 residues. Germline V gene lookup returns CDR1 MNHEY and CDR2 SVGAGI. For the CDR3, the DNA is TGTGCCAGCAGTTACAGGGGGATAAGGAACACTGAAGCTTTCTTT. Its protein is CASSYRGIRNTEAFF.

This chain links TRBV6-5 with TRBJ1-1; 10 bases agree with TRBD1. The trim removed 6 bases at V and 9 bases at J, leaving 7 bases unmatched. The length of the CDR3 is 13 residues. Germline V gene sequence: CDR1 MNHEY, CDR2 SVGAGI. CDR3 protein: CASRRTGGFKAFF. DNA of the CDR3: TGTGCCAGCAGAAGGACAGGGGGTTTCAAAGCTTTCTTT.

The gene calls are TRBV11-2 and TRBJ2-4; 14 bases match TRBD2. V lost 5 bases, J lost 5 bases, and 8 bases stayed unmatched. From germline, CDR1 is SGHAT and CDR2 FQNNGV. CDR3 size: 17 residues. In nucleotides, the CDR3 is TGTGCCAGCAGCCTAAGTGGACTAGCGGGGGGCCAAAACATTCAGTACTTC. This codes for CASSLSGLAGGQNIQYF.

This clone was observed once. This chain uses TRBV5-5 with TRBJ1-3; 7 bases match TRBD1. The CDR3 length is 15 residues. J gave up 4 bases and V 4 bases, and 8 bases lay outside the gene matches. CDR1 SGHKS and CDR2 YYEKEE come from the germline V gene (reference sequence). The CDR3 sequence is CASSTVPGQGNTIYF. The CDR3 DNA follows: TGTGCCAGCAGCACGGTCCCGGGACAGGGAAACACCATATATTTT. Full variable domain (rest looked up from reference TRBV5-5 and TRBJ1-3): DAGVTQSPTHLIKTRGQQVTLRCSPISGHKSVSWYQQVLGQGPQFIFQYYEKEERGRGNFPDRFSARQFPNYSSELNVNALLLGDSALYLCASSTVPGQGNTIYFGEGSWLTVV.

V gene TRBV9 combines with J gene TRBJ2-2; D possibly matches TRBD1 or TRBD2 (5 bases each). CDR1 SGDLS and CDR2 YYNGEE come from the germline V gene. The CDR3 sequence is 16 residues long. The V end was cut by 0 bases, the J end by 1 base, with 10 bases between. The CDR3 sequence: CASSVAGTVNTGELFF. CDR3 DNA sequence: TGTGCCAGCAGCGTAGCCGGGACGGTGAACACCGGGGAGCTGTTTTTT.

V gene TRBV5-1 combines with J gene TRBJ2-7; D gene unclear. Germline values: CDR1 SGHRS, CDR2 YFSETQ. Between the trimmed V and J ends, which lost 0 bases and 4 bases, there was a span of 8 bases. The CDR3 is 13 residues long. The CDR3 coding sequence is TGCGCCAGCAGCTTGGCGGCGGAATACGAGCAGTACTTC. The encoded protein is CASSLAAEYEQYF. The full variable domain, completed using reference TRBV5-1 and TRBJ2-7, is KAGVTQTPRYLIKTRGQQVTLSCSPISGHRSVSWYQQTPGQGLQFLFEYFSETQRNKGNFPGRFSGRQFSNSRSEMNVSTLELGDSALYLCASSLAAEYEQYFGPGTRLTVT.

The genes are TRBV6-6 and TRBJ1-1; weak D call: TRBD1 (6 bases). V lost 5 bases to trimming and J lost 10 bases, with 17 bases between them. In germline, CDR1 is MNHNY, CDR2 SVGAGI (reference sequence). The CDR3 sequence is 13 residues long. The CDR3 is CASSPGRGGRAFF. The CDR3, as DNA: TGTGCCAGCAGTCCCGGGAGGGGGGGTCGAGCTTTCTTT.